This T cell receptor beta chain appears in the sequencing data of a study of OX40 agonist ivuxolimab in advanced cancers. General observations from the study: CD4+ and CD8+ T cells in blood underwent clonal expansion by week 6 at 0.1 to 3.0 mg/kg.

Peripheral blood came from all dose cohorts at three timepoints. The repertoire was sequenced with immunoSEQ multiplex PCR; TCRdb's copy has only in-frame clones and lacks some. In the table there are more than 50,000 clones, roughly 87% of which are singletons. As for this clone: Its antigen remains unidentified.

The germline gives CDR1 SGHDT, CDR2 YYEEEE. This CDR3 is built from 19 residues. With 5 bases clipped from V and 1 base from J, the junction kept 14 bases outside the gene matches. V usage is TRBV5-6 and J usage is TRBJ2-1, with 11 bases identical to TRBD2. The sequence was obtained from an adult with an advanced solid tumor such as melanoma, head and neck, liver or kidney cancer. Sequencing used CD4+ or CD8+ T cells sorted from blood, obtained in a trial of the OX40 agonist ivuxolimab. CDR3 sequence (DNA): TGTGCCAGCAGGCCTCTGCTAGCGGGGGGCCCGCCTTCCTACAATGAGCAGTTCTTC. The encoded protein is CASRPLLAGGPPSYNEQFF.